One sample yielded the 16 T cell receptor beta chains listed below, sequenced in a study of cytomegalovirus exposure and HLA in healthy donors. PCR employed 60 Vbeta and 13 Jbeta primers. Only in-frame clones appear in the TCRdb table, and some are missing; sequencing was by immunoSEQ multiplex PCR. The repertoire holds roughly 200,000 clones, around 78% seen once, with under 2% in the top ten. The specimen was PBMCs. The source of these receptors is a man aged 25-45 years in good health and CMV-seronegative.

The CDR3 loop reads CASSHTGGSDNEQFF. The CDR3 DNA reads TGCGCCAGCAGCCACACGGGGGGCAGTGACAATGAGCAGTTCTTC. This sequence joins TRBV5-1 and TRBJ2-1; weak D call: TRBD2 (7 bases). Trimming cost V 4 bases and J 5 bases, with 16 bases left between them. Per germline, CDR1 SGHRS and CDR2 YFSETQ. CDR3 length equals 15 residues.

In this sample, this clone turned up a few times. This chain uses TRBV19 with TRBJ2-2, with 11 nucleotides matching TRBD1. There are 17 residues in the CDR3. Losses at the gene ends were 10 bases for V and 2 bases for J; bases not matched to a gene: 12. Germline assignment: CDR1 LNHDA and CDR2 SQIVND (reference sequence). CDR3 bases: TGTGCCACACACCCCCGGGACAGGGGGTTTAACACCGGGGAGCTGTTTTTT. It yields the protein CATHPRDRGFNTGELFF.

The chain combines TRBV11-3 with TRBJ2-3, with D possibly being TRBD1 (5 bases). V was clipped by 1 base and J by 0 bases, with 8 bases between them. Germline CDR1 is SGHNT and CDR2 is YENEEA. There are 15 residues in the CDR3. CDR3 region: CASSLGAGSTDTQYF. The DNA for the CDR3 is TGTGCCAGCAGCTTAGGAGCAGGGAGCACAGATACGCAGTATTTT.

This clone was detected only a few times. V and J are TRBV11-3 and TRBJ2-1, with D tentatively TRBD2 (6 bases). Between the trimmed V and J ends, which lost 5 bases and 10 bases, there was a span of 15 bases. The CDR3 extends over 13 amino acids. Germline V lookup: CDR1 SGHNT, CDR2 YENEEA. This CDR3 reads CASSPLPGLEQFF. The CDR3 DNA follows: TGTGCCAGCAGCCCGCTCCCTGGACTAGAGCAGTTCTTC.

The V and J genes are TRBV2 and TRBJ2-5; TRBD1 might be the D (6 bases). Germline CDR1 is SNHLY and CDR2 is FYNNEI. The CDR3 sequence is 14 residues long. The ends were cut back, 2 bases at V and 0 bases at J, with 7 bases in the middle. CDR3 residues: CASSENRDQETQYF. For the CDR3, the DNA is TGTGCCAGCAGTGAAAACAGGGACCAAGAGACCCAGTACTTC.

This chain joins TRBV27 and TRBJ2-7, with a possible D match to TRBD2 (7 bases). Trimming removed 6 bases at V and 0 bases at J, with 15 bases between. This CDR3 is 15 amino acids long. Germline CDR1 and CDR2: MNHEY and SMNVEV (reference sequence). The chain's CDR3 is CASRGWGGHSYEQYF. CDR3 nucleotides: TGTGCCAGCAGAGGCTGGGGGGGGCACTCCTACGAGCAGTACTTC.

This clone has just a few counts. The V call is TRBV18, the J call TRBJ2-5; the D gene is possibly TRBD2 (6 bases). The J call may be wrong; the DNA end is better matched by TRBJ2-7. Germline V CDR1 and CDR2: KGHSH, LQKENI. The CDR3 is 14 residues long. CDR3 loop: CASSPRDSSYEQYF. In nucleotides, the CDR3 is TGTGCCAGCTCACCCCGGGACTCGTCCTACGAGCAGTACTTC.

J is TRBJ2-5 and V is TRBV15; D uncertain. CDR1 and CDR2 from the germline V gene are LNHNV and YYDKDF (reference sequence). Deletions cut 0 bases from V and 1 base from J, with 12 bases between. The CDR3 has 16 residues. The CDR3, as DNA: TGTGCCACCAGCAGAGAATTGTCTAACCTCCAAGAGACCCAGTACTTC. Translated, it gives CATSRELSNLQETQYF.

The chain recombines TRBV19 with TRBJ2-1; 7 nucleotides match TRBD2. V shed 5 bases and J 3 bases; nucleotides not matched to a gene: 7. The CDR3 loop spans 15 amino acids. Germline V CDR1 and CDR2: LNHDA, SQIVND (reference sequence). In nucleotides, the CDR3 is TGTGCCAGTAGTGTTGGACTAGTTATCTACAATGAGCAGTTCTTC. It is translated as CASSVGLVIYNEQFF.

The chain uses TRBV10-2 and TRBJ2-7; tentative D call: TRBD1 (6 bases). This CDR3 spans 13 amino acids. The germline gives CDR1 WSHSY, CDR2 SAAADI. V gave up 7 bases and J gave up 0 bases, with 10 bases separating them. The CDR3 protein is CASTADSSYEQYF. The CDR3 coding sequence is TGCGCCAGCACCGCGGACAGCTCCTACGAGCAGTACTTC.

This sequence joins TRBV29-1 and TRBJ2-6, with 7 positions matching TRBD2. CDR3 length equals 16 residues. Germline V gives CDR1 SQVTM, CDR2 ANQGSEA. With V trimmed by 5 bases and J by 1 base, 8 bases remained unmatched. The CDR3 sequence is CSVRASGFSGANVLTF. Written as DNA, the CDR3 is TGCAGCGTTCGGGCTAGCGGCTTTTCTGGGGCCAACGTCCTGACTTTC.

The chain joins TRBV11-2 to TRBJ2-3; 11 bases align to TRBD2. V shed 3 bases, J shed 5 bases, and the junction held 4 bases outside the gene matches. Germline CDR1 is SGHAT and CDR2 is FQNNGV. The CDR3 covers 15 residues. Here the CDR3 reads CASSLLAGGKDTQYF. The CDR3 region has the DNA TGTGCCAGCAGCTTGCTAGCGGGAGGAAAAGATACGCAGTATTTT.

The count of this clone is one. V is TRBV5-1 and J is TRBJ2-4, with TRBD2 matching 7 bases. The length of the CDR3 is 19 residues. Trimming cost V 0 bases and J 2 bases; bases outside gene matches: 14. Germline lookup yields CDR1 SGHRS and CDR2 YFSETQ. CDR3 in DNA: TGCGCCAGCAGCTTGGACCCGGGTGGGGGAGGGCCATCCAAAAACATTCAGTACTTC. Translating gives CASSLDPGGGGPSKNIQYF.

CDR3 DNA: TGTGCCAGCAGCCCAGGACAGGGCTATGGCTACACCTTC. Translation gives CASSPGQGYGYTF. The gene calls are TRBV5-6 and TRBJ1-2, with 8 nucleotides matching TRBD1. The CDR3 covers 13 residues. Germline lookup yields CDR1 SGHDT and CDR2 YYEEEE. With V trimmed by 4 bases and J by 4 bases, 3 bases remained unmatched.

The chain couples TRBV11-2 to TRBJ2-3; TRBD1 is a possible D gene (6 bases). The germline CDR1 and CDR2 sequences are SGHAT and FQNNGV. The CDR3 extends over 13 amino acids. The ends were cut back, 4 bases at V and 4 bases at J, with 9 bases in the middle. CDR3 sequence (DNA): TGTGCCAGCAGCTCCAGGGGTCCAGATACGCAGTATTTT. Its protein product is CASSSRGPDTQYF.

V usage is TRBV19 and J usage is TRBJ2-2, with D perhaps TRBD1 (6 bases). Germline CDR1 LNHDA, CDR2 SQIVND (reference sequence). Trimming removed 4 bases from V and 6 bases from J, with 12 bases in between. The CDR3 is made up of 14 amino acids. The CDR3 DNA reads TGTGCCAGTAGTACAGCCCACAGGGCCGGGGAGCTGTTTTTT. Encoded protein: CASSTAHRAGELFF.